The next 21 T cell receptor beta chains were all read from a single sample in a study of blood T cells in healthy people across ages. Combining a sample-barcoded 5' primer with a J-beta primer mix, a second PCR ran for about 7 to 12 cycles. TCRdb fed the 5' RACE reads into MiXCR, producing one record per CDR3 protein. Found here are some 1.1 million distinct CDR3 sequences, more than 30% of them singletons; the top ten hold around 13%. The specimen was blood. The receptors here all came from a man younger than 35 in good health.

V gene TRBV4-3 combines with J gene TRBJ2-3; D is uncertain. CDR1 is LGHNA, CDR2 YSLEER, per germline. CDR3 size: 17 residues. The V and J ends lost 0 bases and 3 bases respectively, with 16 bases between them. CDR3 coding DNA: TGCGCCAGCAGCCAAGATTCGGGCTTAGCTCCTACAGATACGCAGTATTTT. Protein: CASSQDSGLAPTDTQYF.

The chain joins TRBV7-9 to TRBJ2-3; D ambiguous. This CDR3 contains 14 residues. Germline assignment: CDR1 SEHNR and CDR2 FQNEAQ (reference sequence). Trimming removed 5 bases at V and 10 bases at J, with 19 bases between. CDR3 amino acids: CASSPRRLQDAQYF. In DNA form, the CDR3 reads TGTGCCAGCAGCCCTCGCCGGCTGCAGGATGCGCAGTATTTT.

As to this clonotype: The junction departs from the called germline gene at one end, perhaps through a read error. This chain uses TRBV4-3 with TRBJ2-3; D is uncertain. Per the germline V gene, CDR1 is LGHNA and CDR2 is YSLEER. This CDR3 contains 15 residues. This CDR3 is CAGSQDSAIPFTQYF. The DNA for the CDR3 is TGCGCCGGCAGCCAAGACTCTGCCATACCCTTTACGCAGTATTTT.

This clonotype was counted a few times. The rearrangement links TRBV12-3 or TRBV12-4 to TRBJ2-7; D might be TRBD1 (5 bases). The CDR3 spans 13 residues. The ends were cut back, 7 bases at V and 7 bases at J, with 17 bases in the middle. The CDR3, as DNA: TGTGCCAGCACGCTAGGGGTTTACAATGAGCAGTACTTC. Amino acids: CASTLGVYNEQYF.

The rearrangement links TRBV27 to TRBJ2-3, with D perhaps being TRBD1 or TRBD2 (6 bases each). Between the trimmed V and J ends, which lost 6 bases and 4 bases, there was a span of 17 bases. In germline, CDR1 is MNHEY, CDR2 SMNVEV (reference sequence). There are 15 residues in the CDR3. CDR3 protein: CASRRGPPPADTQYF. CDR3 DNA sequence: TGTGCCAGCAGACGGGGGCCCCCCCCGGCAGATACGCAGTATTTT.

Worth noting for this clonotype: This sequence may be a read error, since a much larger clone differs from it by one base. The rearrangement joins TRBV7-9 to TRBJ2-1; 7 bases are a match to TRBD1. The CDR3 has 16 residues. Per germline, CDR1 SEHNR and CDR2 FQNEAQ (reference sequence). The CDR3 DNA sequence: TGTGCCAGCAGCCCTAACAGGGGTGCTCGGTACAAAGAGCAGTTCTTC. Its translation is CASSPNRGARYKEQFF. The full variable domain, completed using reference TRBV7-9 and TRBJ2-1, is DTGVSQNPRHKITKRGQNVTFRCDPISEHNRLYWYRQTLGQGPEFLTYFQNEAQLEKSRLLSDRFSAERPKGSFSTLEIQRTEQGDSAMYLCASSPNRGARYKEQFFGPGTRLTVL.

This chain connects TRBV27 to TRBJ1-1; D possibly corresponds to TRBD1 (5 bases). This CDR3 has 13 residues. The V gene lost 4 bases and the J gene lost 10 bases, with 16 bases spanning the gap. The V gene's germline CDR1 is MNHEY and CDR2 SMNVEV (reference sequence). CDR3 sequence (DNA): TGTGCCAGCAGTTCGATGGGGGGAAGGTTAGCTTTCTTT. Translated, it gives CASSSMGGRLAFF.

Details on this clonotype: A much larger clone lies a single base off, so this may be a read error. V and J are TRBV12-3 or TRBV12-4 and TRBJ2-7; 7 bases agree with TRBD1. With 0 bases clipped from V and 6 bases from J, the junction kept 8 bases outside the gene matches. This CDR3 has 15 amino acids. The CDR3 DNA reads as TGTGCCAGCAGTTTAGCAGGCAGGGGGTCATGCGAGCAGTACTTC. Protein product: CASSLAGRGSCEQYF.

The chain links TRBV7-9 to TRBJ1-2; TRBD1 might be the D (6 bases). Trimming removed 5 bases from V and 3 bases from J, with 22 bases in between. The CDR3 has 17 residues. Germline assignment: CDR1 SEHNR and CDR2 FQNEAQ (reference sequence). The CDR3 protein is CASSHPELGAQDYGYTF. The CDR3 region has the DNA TGTGCCAGCAGCCACCCCGAGTTGGGGGCGCAGGACTATGGCTACACCTTC.

The CDR3 DNA reads TGTGCCAGCAGTTCAACTTCGACGGGCCTGGGTTTTAATCAGCCCCAGCATTTT. Encoded protein: CASSSTSTGLGFNQPQHF. This rearrangement joins TRBV27 to TRBJ1-5, with D unresolved. This CDR3 is built from 18 residues. Germline V gene sequence: CDR1 MNHEY, CDR2 SMNVEV (reference sequence). Trimming took off 4 bases at V and 4 bases at J, with 23 bases between the two ends.

This chain links TRBV2 with TRBJ1-4, with D hard to call. The germline V and J ends were trimmed by 2 bases and 7 bases, with 17 bases remaining between them. This CDR3 comprises 16 residues. CDR1 and CDR2 (germline): SNHLY, FYNNEI. The CDR3 sequence is CASSERAASSGEKLFF. In DNA form, the CDR3 reads TGTGCCAGCAGTGAAAGGGCCGCCTCCTCGGGTGAAAAACTGTTTTTT.

This clonotype occurred once. The rearrangement uses TRBV12-3 or TRBV12-4 and TRBJ2-1, with D maybe TRBD2 (7 bases). The CDR3 sequence is 17 residues long. V shed 4 bases and J shed 4 bases, with 20 bases lying between them. The CDR3 is CASSSYRVAGHYNEQFF. CDR3 nucleotides: TGTGCCAGCAGTTCCTACAGGGTAGCGGGCCATTACAATGAGCAGTTCTTC.

The chain couples TRBV7-3 to TRBJ1-1, with 8 bases lining up with TRBD1. Germline V gene sequence: CDR1 SGHTA, CDR2 FQGTGA. The CDR3 loop spans 17 amino acids. V trimming: 5 bases; J trimming: 0 bases; junction bases outside the gene matches: 11. This CDR3 reads CASSPTGGGGMNTEAFF. The CDR3 region has the DNA TGTGCCAGCAGCCCTACAGGGGGTGGGGGGATGAACACTGAAGCTTTCTTT.

The gene calls are TRBV4-2 and TRBJ2-1, with 13 bases aligning to TRBD2. Trimming at V came to 1 base and at J to 12 bases, leaving 0 bases not matched to a gene. This CDR3 is built from 13 residues. Looked up from germline, CDR1 is LGHNA and CDR2 is YNFKEQ. This CDR3 reads CASSQGLAGGQFF. Here the CDR3 DNA reads TGTGCCAGCAGCCAAGGACTAGCGGGGGGGCAGTTCTTC.

This clonotype has more than one count but fewer than ten. This chain links TRBV12-3 or TRBV12-4 with TRBJ1-2, with a tentative D call TRBD1 (6 bases). This CDR3 is built from 13 residues. Trimming pared 2 bases from V and 7 bases from J, leaving 11 bases between. CDR3 loop: CASSLNRAGGYTF. The CDR3 DNA sequence: TGTGCCAGCAGTTTAAACAGGGCCGGTGGCTACACCTTC.

The chain uses TRBV4-2 and TRBJ2-1, with TRBD2 as a possible D gene (5 bases). Looked up from germline, CDR1 is LGHNA and CDR2 is YNFKEQ. V lost 0 bases to trimming and J lost 3 bases, with 12 bases between them. This CDR3 is 16 amino acids long. The CDR3 reads CASSQEGPAGYNEQFF. The CDR3 nucleotides are TGTGCCAGCAGCCAAGAGGGCCCCGCGGGCTACAATGAGCAGTTCTTC.

Concerning this clonotype itself: This may be a read error, as it is one base from a much larger clone. This rearrangement joins TRBV6-5 to TRBJ1-2; D gene uncertain. Germline V gene sequence: CDR1 MNHEY, CDR2 SVGAGI. This CDR3 is 13 amino acids long. Here the CDR3 reads CAGSYRRNYGYTF. The CDR3 DNA follows: TGTGCCGGCAGCTATAGACGGAACTATGGCTACACCTTC.

The chain carries TRBV20-1 and TRBJ2-5, with 9 bases matching TRBD2. CDR3 length equals 14 residues. V shed 5 bases, J shed 0 bases, and the junction held 4 bases outside the gene matches. In germline, CDR1 is DFQATT, CDR2 SNEGSKA (reference sequence). The CDR3 DNA is TGCAGTGCTCCGACTAGCGGAGACCAAGAGACCCAGTACTTC. Translating gives CSAPTSGDQETQYF.

A few counts support this clonotype. The junction departs from the called germline gene at one end, perhaps through a read error. This rearrangement joins TRBV6-2 or TRBV6-3 to TRBJ2-3; 8 bases are a match to TRBD2. The germline V gene has CDR1 MNHEY and CDR2 SVGEGT. The CDR3 consists of 15 residues. The CDR3 region is CASKKLAEITDTQYF. The CDR3 DNA reads TGTGCTAGCAAGAAACTAGCGGAGATCACAGATACGCAGTATTTT.

This clonotype has at least ten counts. CDR3 residues: CSALTTGGRTDTQYF. As DNA, the CDR3 is TGCAGTGCTCTGACGACGGGGGGTCGGACAGATACGCAGTATTTT. J is TRBJ2-3 and V is TRBV20-1; TRBD2 agrees at 7 bases. The CDR3 runs 15 residues. Germline V gene data show CDR1 as DFQATT and CDR2 as SNEGSKA (reference sequence). Trimming cost V 5 bases and J 3 bases; bases outside gene matches: 11.

The table lists this clonotype with a few counts. The V and J genes are TRBV2 and TRBJ1-1; TRBD1 agrees at 7 bases. The CDR3 spans 14 residues. Germline V CDR1 and CDR2: SNHLY, FYNNEI. The V segment lost 6 bases and the J segment 1 base; nucleotides outside the gene matches: 5. CDR3 sequence: CASSKDRANTEAFF. CDR3 bases: TGTGCCAGCAGCAAAGACAGGGCGAACACTGAAGCTTTCTTT.